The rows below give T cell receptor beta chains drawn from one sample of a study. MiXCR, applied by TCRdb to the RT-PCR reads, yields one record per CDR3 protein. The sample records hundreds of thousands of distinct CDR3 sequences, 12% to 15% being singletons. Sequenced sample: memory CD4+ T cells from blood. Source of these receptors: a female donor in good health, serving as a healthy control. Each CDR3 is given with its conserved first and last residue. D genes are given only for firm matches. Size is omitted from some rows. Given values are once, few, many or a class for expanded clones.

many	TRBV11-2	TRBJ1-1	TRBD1	CASSLSSGRGLPMNTEAFF	TGTGCCAGCAGCTTAAGCTCTGGCAGGGGGCTCCCAATGAACACTGAAGCTTTCTTT
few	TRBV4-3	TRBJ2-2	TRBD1	CASSQDGQGGARNTGELFF	TGCGCCAGCAGCCAAGACGGACAGGGGGGCGCCCGGAACACCGGGGAGCTGTTTTTT
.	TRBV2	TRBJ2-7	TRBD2	CASSATGTNYEQYF	TGTGCCAGCAGCGCGACCGGGACTAACTACGAGCAGTACTTC
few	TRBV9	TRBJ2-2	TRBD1	CASSVDDRGHGELFF	TGTGCCAGCAGCGTAGACGACAGGGGGCACGGGGAGCTGTTTTTT
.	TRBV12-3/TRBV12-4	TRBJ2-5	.	CASSLTDSQETQYF	TGTGCCAGCAGTTTAACTGATAGCCAAGAGACCCAGTACTTC
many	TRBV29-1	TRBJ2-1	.	CSVHFLRTGLKFHNEQFF	TGCAGCGTTCATTTCCTCCGTACAGGGCTCAAGTTCCACAATGAGCAGTTCTTC
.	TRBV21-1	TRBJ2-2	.	CASTEAGGRENTGELFF	TGTGCCAGCACCGAAGCGGGAGGACGGGAAAACACCGGGGAGCTGTTTTTT
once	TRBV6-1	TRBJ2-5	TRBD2	CASRAATSGRPNQETQYF	TGTGCCAGCAGAGCAGCGACTAGCGGGAGGCCGAATCAAGAGACCCAGTACTTC
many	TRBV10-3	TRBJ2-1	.	CAIGEQFF	TGTGCCATCGGAGAGCAGTTCTTC
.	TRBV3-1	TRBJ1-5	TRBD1	CASSLGTGEQPQHF	TGTGCCAGCAGCCTGGGTACAGGGGAACAGCCCCAGCATTTT
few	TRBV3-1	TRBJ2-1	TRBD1	CASSQSQGSYNEQFF	TGTGCCAGCAGCCAATCACAGGGGTCTTACAATGAGCAGTTCTTC
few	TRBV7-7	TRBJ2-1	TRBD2	CASSSNSGRANEQFF	TGTGCTAGCAGCAGTAATAGCGGGAGAGCGAATGAGCAGTTCTTC
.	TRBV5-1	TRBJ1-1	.	CASSWDHLGDTEAFF	TGCGCCAGCAGCTGGGACCACCTTGGGGACACTGAAGCTTTCTTT
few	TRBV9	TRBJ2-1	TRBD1	CASSAVRGSSYNEQFF	TGTGCCAGCAGCGCCGTCAGGGGGAGCTCCTACAATGAGCAGTTCTTC
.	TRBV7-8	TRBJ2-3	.	CASSLALATSQKAYF	TGTGCCAGCAGCTTAGCCCTAGCGACATCGCAAAAAGCGTATTTT
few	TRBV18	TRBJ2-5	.	CASSPTDIGGTQYF	TGTGCCAGCTCACCAACTGACATAGGGGGGACCCAGTACTTC
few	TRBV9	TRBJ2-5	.	CASSVAANAGETQYF	TGTGCCAGCAGCGTAGCGGCAAACGCCGGGGAGACCCAGTACTTC
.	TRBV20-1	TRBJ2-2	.	CSATFGSGNTGELFF	TGCAGTGCCACCTTTGGTAGCGGCAACACCGGGGAGCTGTTTTTT
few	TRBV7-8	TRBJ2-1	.	CASSLRTGPYNEQFF	TGTGCCAGCAGCCTTCGTACGGGACCTTACAATGAGCAGTTCTTC
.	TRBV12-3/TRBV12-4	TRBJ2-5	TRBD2	CASSPLAGAWETQYF	TGTGCCAGCAGTCCCCTAGCGGGGGCGTGGGAGACCCAGTACTTC
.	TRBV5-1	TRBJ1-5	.	CASSLAGRNSNQPQHF	TGCGCCAGCAGCTTGGCAGGTCGAAATAGCAATCAGCCCCAGCATTTT
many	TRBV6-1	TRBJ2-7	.	CASDPARTSSYEQYF	TGTGCCAGCGACCCGGCCCGCACTAGCTCCTACGAGCAGTACTTC